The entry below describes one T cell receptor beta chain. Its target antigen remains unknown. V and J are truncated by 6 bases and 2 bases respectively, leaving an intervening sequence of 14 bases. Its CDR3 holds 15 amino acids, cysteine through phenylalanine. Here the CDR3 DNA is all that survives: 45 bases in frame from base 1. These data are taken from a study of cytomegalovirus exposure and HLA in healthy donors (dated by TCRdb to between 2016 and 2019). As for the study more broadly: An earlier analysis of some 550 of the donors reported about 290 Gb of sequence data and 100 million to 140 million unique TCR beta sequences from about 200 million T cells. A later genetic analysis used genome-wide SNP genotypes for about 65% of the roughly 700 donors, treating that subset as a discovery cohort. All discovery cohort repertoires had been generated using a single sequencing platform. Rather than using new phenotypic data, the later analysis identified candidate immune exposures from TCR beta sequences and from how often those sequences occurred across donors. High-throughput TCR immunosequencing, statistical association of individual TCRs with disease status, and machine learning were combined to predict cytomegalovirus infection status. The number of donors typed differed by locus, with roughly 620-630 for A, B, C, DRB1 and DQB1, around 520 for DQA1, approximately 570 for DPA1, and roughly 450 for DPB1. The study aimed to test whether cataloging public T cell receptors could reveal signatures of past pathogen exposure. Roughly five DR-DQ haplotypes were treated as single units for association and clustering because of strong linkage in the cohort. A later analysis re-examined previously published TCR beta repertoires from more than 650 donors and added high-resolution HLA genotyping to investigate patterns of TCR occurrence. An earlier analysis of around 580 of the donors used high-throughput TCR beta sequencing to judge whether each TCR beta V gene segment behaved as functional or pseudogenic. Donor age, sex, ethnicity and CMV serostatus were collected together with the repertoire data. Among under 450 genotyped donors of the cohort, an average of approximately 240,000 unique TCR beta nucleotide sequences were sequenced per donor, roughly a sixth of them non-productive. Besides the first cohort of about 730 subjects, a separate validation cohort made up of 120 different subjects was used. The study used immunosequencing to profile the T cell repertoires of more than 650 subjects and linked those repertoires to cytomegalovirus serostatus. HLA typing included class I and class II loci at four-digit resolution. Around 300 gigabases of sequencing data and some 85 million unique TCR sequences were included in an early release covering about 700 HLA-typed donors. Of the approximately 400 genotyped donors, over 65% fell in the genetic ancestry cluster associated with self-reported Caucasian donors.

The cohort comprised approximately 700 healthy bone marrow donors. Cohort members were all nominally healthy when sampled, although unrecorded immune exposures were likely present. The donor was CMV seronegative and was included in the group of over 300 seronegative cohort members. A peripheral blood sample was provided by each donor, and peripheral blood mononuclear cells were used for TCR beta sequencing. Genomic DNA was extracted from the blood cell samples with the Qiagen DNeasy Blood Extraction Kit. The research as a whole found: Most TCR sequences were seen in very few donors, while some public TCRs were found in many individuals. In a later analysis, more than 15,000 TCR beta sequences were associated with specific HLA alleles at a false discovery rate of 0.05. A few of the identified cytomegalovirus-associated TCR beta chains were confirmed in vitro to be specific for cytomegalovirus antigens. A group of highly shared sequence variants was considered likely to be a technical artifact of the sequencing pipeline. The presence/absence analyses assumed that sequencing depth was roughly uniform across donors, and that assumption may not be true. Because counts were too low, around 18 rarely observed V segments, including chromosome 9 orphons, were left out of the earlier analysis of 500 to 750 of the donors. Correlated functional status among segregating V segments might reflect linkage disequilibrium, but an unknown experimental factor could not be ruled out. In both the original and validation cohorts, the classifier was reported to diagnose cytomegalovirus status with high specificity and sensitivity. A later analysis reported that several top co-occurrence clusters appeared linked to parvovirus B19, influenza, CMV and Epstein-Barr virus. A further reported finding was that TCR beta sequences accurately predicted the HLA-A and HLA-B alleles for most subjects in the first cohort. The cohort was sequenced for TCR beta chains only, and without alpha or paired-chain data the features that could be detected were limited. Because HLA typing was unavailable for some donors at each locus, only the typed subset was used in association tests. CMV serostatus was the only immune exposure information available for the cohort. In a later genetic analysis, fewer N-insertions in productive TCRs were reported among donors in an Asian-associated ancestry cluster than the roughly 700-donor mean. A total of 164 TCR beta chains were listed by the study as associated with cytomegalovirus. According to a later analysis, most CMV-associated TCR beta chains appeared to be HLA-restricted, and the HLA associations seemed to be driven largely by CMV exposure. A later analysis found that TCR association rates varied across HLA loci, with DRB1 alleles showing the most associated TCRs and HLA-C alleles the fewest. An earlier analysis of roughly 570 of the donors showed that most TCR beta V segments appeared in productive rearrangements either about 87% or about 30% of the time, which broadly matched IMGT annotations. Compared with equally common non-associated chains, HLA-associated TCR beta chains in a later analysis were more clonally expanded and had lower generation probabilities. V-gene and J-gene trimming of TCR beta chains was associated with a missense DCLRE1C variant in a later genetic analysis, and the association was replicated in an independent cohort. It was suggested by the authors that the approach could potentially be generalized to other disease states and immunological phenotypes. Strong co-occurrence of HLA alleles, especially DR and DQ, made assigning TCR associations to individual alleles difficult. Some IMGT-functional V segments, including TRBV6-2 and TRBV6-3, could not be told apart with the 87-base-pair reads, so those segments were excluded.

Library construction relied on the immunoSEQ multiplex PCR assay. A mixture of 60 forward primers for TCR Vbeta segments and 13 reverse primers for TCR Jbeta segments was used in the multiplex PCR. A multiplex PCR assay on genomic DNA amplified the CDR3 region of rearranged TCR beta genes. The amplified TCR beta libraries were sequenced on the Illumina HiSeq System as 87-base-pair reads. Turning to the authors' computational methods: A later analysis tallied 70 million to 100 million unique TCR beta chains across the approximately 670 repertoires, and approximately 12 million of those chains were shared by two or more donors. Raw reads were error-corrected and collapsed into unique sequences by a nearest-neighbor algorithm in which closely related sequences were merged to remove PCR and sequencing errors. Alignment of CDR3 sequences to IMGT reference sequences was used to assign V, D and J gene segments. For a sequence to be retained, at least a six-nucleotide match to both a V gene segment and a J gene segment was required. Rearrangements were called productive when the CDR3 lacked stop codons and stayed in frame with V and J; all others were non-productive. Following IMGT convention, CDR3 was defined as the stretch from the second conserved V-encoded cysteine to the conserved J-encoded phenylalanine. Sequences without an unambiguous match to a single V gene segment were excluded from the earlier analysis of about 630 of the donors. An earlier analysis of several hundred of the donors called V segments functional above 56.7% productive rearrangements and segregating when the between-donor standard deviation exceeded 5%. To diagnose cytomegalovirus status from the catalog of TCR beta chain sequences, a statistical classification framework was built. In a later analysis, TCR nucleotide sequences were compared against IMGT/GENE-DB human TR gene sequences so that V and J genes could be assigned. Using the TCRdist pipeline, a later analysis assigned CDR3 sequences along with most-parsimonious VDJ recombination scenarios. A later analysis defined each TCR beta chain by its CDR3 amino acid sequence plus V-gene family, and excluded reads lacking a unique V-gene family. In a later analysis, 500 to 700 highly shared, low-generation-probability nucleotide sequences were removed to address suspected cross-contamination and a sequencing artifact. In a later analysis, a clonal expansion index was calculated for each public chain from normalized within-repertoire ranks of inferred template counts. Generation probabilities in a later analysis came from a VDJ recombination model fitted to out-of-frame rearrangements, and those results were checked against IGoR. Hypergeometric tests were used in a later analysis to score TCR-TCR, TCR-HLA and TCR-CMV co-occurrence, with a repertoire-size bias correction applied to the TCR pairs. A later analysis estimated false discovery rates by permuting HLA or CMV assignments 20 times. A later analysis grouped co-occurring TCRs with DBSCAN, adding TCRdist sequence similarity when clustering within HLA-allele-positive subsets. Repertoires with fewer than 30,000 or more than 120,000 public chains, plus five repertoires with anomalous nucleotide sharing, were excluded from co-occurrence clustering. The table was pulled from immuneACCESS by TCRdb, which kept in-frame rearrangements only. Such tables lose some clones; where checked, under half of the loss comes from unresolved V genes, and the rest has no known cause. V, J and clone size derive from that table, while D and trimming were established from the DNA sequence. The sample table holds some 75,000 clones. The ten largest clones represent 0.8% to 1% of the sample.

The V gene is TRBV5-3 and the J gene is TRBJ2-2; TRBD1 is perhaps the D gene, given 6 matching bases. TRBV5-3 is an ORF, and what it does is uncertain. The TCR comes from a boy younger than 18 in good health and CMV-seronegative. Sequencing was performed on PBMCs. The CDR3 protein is CARTRGTSNTGELFF. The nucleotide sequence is TGTGCCAGAACCAGGGGAACTAGTAACACCGGGGAGCTGTTTTTT.